The next 19 T cell receptor beta chains were all read from a single sample in a study of T cells after yellow fever vaccination. MiXCR, run by TCRdb on the 5' RACE reads, gives a single entry per CDR3 protein. The sample records some 15,000 distinct CDR3 sequences, roughly 8% being singletons. Sequencing was performed on PBMCs, either bulk or a sorted T-cell subset (CD4+, CD8+, memory, or dextramer-sorted; not recorded which), taken on the day of the yellow fever booster vaccination. The receptors here all came from a man aged 18-30 years who received the YFV17D yellow fever vaccine.

As to this clonotype: This likely comes from a read error, as the CDR3 has no conserved phenylalanine or tryptophan at its end. The chain uses TRBV5-4 and TRBJ2-2; D is perhaps TRBD1 (6 bases). V was cut by 0 bases and J by 7 bases, with 13 bases left in between. The CDR3 length is 15 residues. Per germline, CDR1 SGHNT and CDR2 YYREEE (reference sequence). Here the CDR3 DNA reads TGTGCCAGCAGCTTGGGGTTATCAGGGGTCGGGGAGCTGTTTATT. It specifies CASSLGLSGVGELFI.

The sample holds many counts of this clonotype. The J gene is TRBJ2-3, the V gene TRBV7-2; TRBD2 matches 8 bases. Germline V gives CDR1 SGHTA, CDR2 FQGNSA. Trimming at V came to 5 bases and at J to 1 base, leaving 2 bases not matched to a gene. The CDR3 is 14 residues long. CDR3 DNA: TGTGCCAGCAGCCGAGCGGGGGGCACAGATACGCAGTATTTT. It specifies CASSRAGGTDTQYF.

At least ten counts were recorded for this clonotype. V gene TRBV7-9 combines with J gene TRBJ2-2; D gene ambiguous. Germline V gives CDR1 SEHNR, CDR2 FQNEAQ (reference sequence). Between the trimmed V and J ends, which lost 2 bases and 0 bases, there was a span of 10 bases. CDR3 length: 16 residues. The CDR3 reads CASSLIGRTNTGELFF. CDR3 in DNA: TGTGCCAGCAGCTTAATAGGGCGGACGAACACCGGGGAGCTGTTTTTT. The whole variable domain, remainder taken from reference TRBV7-9 and TRBJ2-2, is DTGVSQNPRHKITKRGQNVTFRCDPISEHNRLYWYRQTLGQGPEFLTYFQNEAQLEKSRLLSDRFSAERPKGSFSTLEIQRTEQGDSAMYLCASSLIGRTNTGELFFGEGSRLTVL.

There are many counts of this clonotype. The V call is TRBV5-4, the J call TRBJ2-1; D not certain. Germline V CDR1 and CDR2: SGHNT, YYREEE (reference sequence). Trimming stripped 4 bases from V and 6 bases from J, with 11 bases between. The CDR3 covers 13 residues. The CDR3 DNA sequence: TGTGCCAGCAGCCCGACACGGATCAATGAGCAGTTCTTC. Its translation is CASSPTRINEQFF.

By proportion, this clonotype is medium-sized. The chain is built from TRBV10-3 and TRBJ1-1; 10 bases align to TRBD1. V was pared by 6 bases and J by 4 bases, with 8 bases of the junction left unmatched. There are 15 residues in the CDR3. Germline V lookup: CDR1 ENHRY, CDR2 SYGVKD. The DNA of the CDR3 is TGTGCCATCAGAGAGACAGGGGGCGTCGGCACTGAAGCTTTCTTT. Amino acids: CAIRETGGVGTEAFF.

Relative to its sample, this clonotype is medium-sized (0.01 to 0.1%). The chain employs TRBV4-2 and TRBJ2-5, with D perhaps matching TRBD1 or TRBD2 (7 bases each). Germline V gives CDR1 LGHNA, CDR2 YNFKEQ. The length of the CDR3 is 16 residues. V was cut by 1 base and J by 7 bases, with 19 bases left in between. CDR3 bases: TGTGCCAGCAGCCAAGGAGGGGCAGGGGGGGGATGGACCCAGTACTTC. It encodes CASSQGGAGGGWTQYF.

This clonotype was seen many times. This chain links TRBV3-1 with TRBJ1-6; tentative D call: TRBD1 (5 bases). Trimming removed 4 bases at V and 9 bases at J, with 22 bases between. Germline values: CDR1 LGHDT, CDR2 YNNKEL (reference sequence). The CDR3 is 17 amino acids. CDR3 sequence reads: CASSPPGAVRGGSPLHF. The CDR3 DNA follows: TGTGCCAGCAGCCCTCCTGGGGCGGTGAGAGGAGGTTCACCCCTCCACTTT.

This clonotype was picked up many times. The rearrangement links TRBV5-1 to TRBJ2-7; D is uncertain. The CDR3 is made up of 15 amino acids. The germline CDR1 and CDR2 sequences are SGHRS and YFSETQ. With 0 bases removed from V and 5 bases from J, the gap between germline ends came to 15 bases. The DNA for the CDR3 is TGCGCCAGCAGCTTGGGGCACGCGCCCAGCGACGAGCAGTACGTC. Amino acids: CASSLGHAPSDEQYV.

This clonotype was observed many times. The chain employs TRBV5-4 and TRBJ1-1; possibly TRBD1 for D (6 bases). The CDR3 runs to 14 residues. Germline V CDR1 and CDR2: SGHNT, YYREEE (reference sequence). Trimming removed 3 bases at V and 4 bases at J, with 13 bases between. The CDR3, as DNA: TGTGCCAGCAGCTGGATTAAAGGGGGCACTGAAGCTTTCTTT. Protein: CASSWIKGGTEAFF.

In this sample, this clonotype turned up many times. This chain links TRBV7-2 with TRBJ2-3; D assignment may be TRBD1 or TRBD2 (5 bases each). This CDR3 contains 15 residues. Germline loops: CDR1 SGHTA, CDR2 FQGNSA. The V gene lost 5 bases and the J gene lost 2 bases, with 14 bases spanning the gap. The CDR3, as DNA: TGTGCCAGCAGCCCTCGGGGCTTCGCCACAGATACGCAGTATTTT. It encodes CASSPRGFATDTQYF. The variable domain in full, with the rest retrieved from reference TRBV7-2 and TRBJ2-3, is GAGVSQSPSNKVTEKGKDVELRCDPISGHTALYWYRQSLGQGLEFLIYFQGNSAPDKSGLPSDRFSAERTGGSVSTLTIQRTQQEDSAVYLCASSPRGFATDTQYFGPGTRLTVL.

This clonotype was picked up many times. This chain links TRBV4-3 with TRBJ1-6, with TRBD1 as a possible D gene (6 bases). There are 14 residues in the CDR3. V was clipped by 6 bases and J by 7 bases, with 13 bases between them. The germline CDR1 and CDR2 sequences are LGHNA and YSLEER. The CDR3 DNA is TGCGCCAGCAGAATCGGGACATCGAATTCACCCCTCCACTTT. This codes for CASRIGTSNSPLHF.

This clonotype was counted at least ten times. This sequence joins TRBV7-2 and TRBJ1-4, with a possible D match to TRBD1 (5 bases). The germline V gene encodes CDR1 SGHTA and CDR2 FQGNSA. Between the trimmed V and J ends, which lost 2 bases and 4 bases, there was a span of 14 bases. This CDR3 is built from 16 residues. CDR3 in DNA: TGTGCCAGCAGCTTAAGTGGGTGGGGGGGTAATGAAAAACTGTTTTTT. Translation: CASSLSGWGGNEKLFF.

This clonotype came up many times. V is TRBV6-1 and J is TRBJ2-2, with D possibly being TRBD2 (6 bases). The CDR3 length is 13 residues. Trimming shortened V by 7 bases and J by 7 bases, and 13 bases separated the two germline ends. The germline CDR1 and CDR2 sequences are MNHNS and SASEGT. Here the CDR3 reads CASNNGGVGELFF. The CDR3 DNA reads TGTGCCAGCAATAACGGAGGGGTCGGGGAGCTGTTTTTT.

There are many counts of this clonotype. V gene TRBV6-2 or TRBV6-3 combines with J gene TRBJ2-3, with D tentatively TRBD2 (5 bases). CDR3 length: 15 residues. With 6 bases removed from V and 2 bases from J, the gap between germline ends came to 15 bases. Germline V CDR1 and CDR2: MNHEY, SVGEGT. The CDR3 here is CASSQDFSITDTQYF. The CDR3 DNA reads as TGTGCCAGCAGCCAGGACTTTTCCATCACAGATACGCAGTATTTT.

Many counts were recorded for this clonotype. The V and J genes are TRBV7-3 and TRBJ2-3; 8 nucleotides agree with TRBD2. J was trimmed by 0 bases and V by 1 base; bases with no gene match: 12. CDR1 and CDR2 from the germline V gene are SGHTA and FQGTGA. This CDR3 comprises 19 residues. The CDR3 protein is CASSLKRGGEEGSTDTQYF. The DNA of the CDR3 is TGTGCCAGCAGCTTAAAACGGGGGGGCGAGGAGGGGAGCACAGATACGCAGTATTTT.

This clonotype was detected ten times or more. V and J are TRBV4-3 and TRBJ2-5; the D gene is possibly TRBD1 (7 bases). Germline V gene lookup returns CDR1 LGHNA and CDR2 YSLEER. This CDR3 contains 17 residues. V was trimmed by 1 base and J by 8 bases, leaving 23 bases between them. CDR3 in DNA: TGCGCCAGCAGCCAAGCCCTCCCCGCAGGGGGGAGTAATACCCAGTACTTC. Its translation is CASSQALPAGGSNTQYF.

This clonotype was seen ten or more times. V is TRBV18 and J is TRBJ1-2; 7 bases are shared with TRBD1. The junction had 13 bases not matched to a gene; V was cut back by 6 bases and J by 0 bases. Germline loops: CDR1 KGHSH, CDR2 LQKENI. The CDR3 runs to 17 residues. The CDR3 DNA sequence: TGTGCCAGCTCCCCATATCGGGACAGCCAAGCTAACTATGGCTACACCTTC. It translates to CASSPYRDSQANYGYTF. The complete variable domain, with remaining parts taken from reference TRBV18 and TRBJ1-2, reads NAGVMQNPRHLVRRRGQEARLRCSPMKGHSHVYWYRQLPEEGLKFMVYLQKENIIDESGMPKERFSAEFPKEGPSILRIQQVVRGDSAAYFCASSPYRDSQANYGYTFGSGTRLTVV.

This clonotype occurred many times. The genes are TRBV29-1 and TRBJ2-6, with 8 bases matching TRBD1. The CDR3 is 16 amino acids. Germline V CDR1 and CDR2: SQVTM, ANQGSEA. With V trimmed by 8 bases and J by 0 bases, 9 bases remained unmatched. CDR3 DNA: TGCAGCTTCCGCCGGGACAGGAGCTCTGGGGCCAACGTCCTGACTTTC. It codes for CSFRRDRSSGANVLTF.

In its sample, this clonotype was seen a few times. CDR3 protein: CASPPRGPDTQYF. CDR3 in DNA: TGCGCCAGCCCCCCCCGGGGCCCAGATACGCAGTATTTT. This rearrangement joins TRBV5-1 to TRBJ2-3; D may be TRBD1 or TRBD2 (5 bases each). The CDR3 has 13 amino acids. Trimming took off 7 bases at V and 4 bases at J, with 13 bases between the two ends. Germline values: CDR1 SGHRS, CDR2 YFSETQ.